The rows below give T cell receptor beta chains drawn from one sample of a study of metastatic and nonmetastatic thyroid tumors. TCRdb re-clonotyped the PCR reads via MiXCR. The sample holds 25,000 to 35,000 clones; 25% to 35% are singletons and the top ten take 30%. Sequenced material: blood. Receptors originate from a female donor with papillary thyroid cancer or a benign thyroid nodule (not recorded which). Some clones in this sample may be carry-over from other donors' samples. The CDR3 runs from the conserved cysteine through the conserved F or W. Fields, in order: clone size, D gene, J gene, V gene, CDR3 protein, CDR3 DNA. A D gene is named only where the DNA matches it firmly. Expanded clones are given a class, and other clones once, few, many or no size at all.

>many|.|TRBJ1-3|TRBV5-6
CASSARSTGSSGNTIYF
TGTGCCAGCAGCGCGCGCTCGACAGGCAGCTCTGGAAACACCATATATTTT
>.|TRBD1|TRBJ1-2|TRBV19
CASSTPGQGYGYTF
TGTGCCAGTAGTACTCCCGGACAGGGGTATGGCTACACCTTC
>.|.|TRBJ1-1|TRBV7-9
CASRLMGDTEAFF
TGTGCCAGCCGCCTGATGGGGGACACTGAAGCTTTCTTT
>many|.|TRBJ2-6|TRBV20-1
CSAPDRFSGANVLTF
TGCAGTGCACCAGACAGATTCTCTGGGGCCAACGTCCTGACTTTC
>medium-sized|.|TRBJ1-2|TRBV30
CAWRAGPGYTF
TGTGCCTGGAGGGCAGGGCCCGGCTACACCTTC
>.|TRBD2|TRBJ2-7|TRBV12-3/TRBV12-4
CASSYGGLSENFYEQYF
TGTGCCAGCAGTTATGGGGGACTATCCGAAAATTTCTACGAGCAGTACTTC
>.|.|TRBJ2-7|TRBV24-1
CATSDSKETWDYEQYF
TGTGCCACCAGTGATTCGAAAGAGACATGGGACTACGAGCAGTACTTC
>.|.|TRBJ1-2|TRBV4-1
CASSQDSFGGYTF
TGCGCCAGCAGCCAAGATAGTTTCGGGGGCTACACCTTC
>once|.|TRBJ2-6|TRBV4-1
CASSQGDGANVLTF
TGCGCCAGCAGCCAAGGGGATGGGGCCAACGTCCTGACTTTC
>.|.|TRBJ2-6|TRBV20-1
CSAPGSSGANVLTF
TGCAGTGCCCCCGGCAGCTCTGGGGCCAACGTCCTGACTTTC
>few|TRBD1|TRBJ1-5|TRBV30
CAWSDADRERQPQHF
TGTGCCTGGAGCGACGCGGACAGGGAGCGTCAGCCCCAGCATTTT
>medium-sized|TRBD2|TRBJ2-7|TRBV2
CASRRGLALTYEQYF
TGTGCCAGCAGAAGGGGACTAGCGTTGACCTACGAGCAGTACTTC
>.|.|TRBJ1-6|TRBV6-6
CASSYLGDSRGSPLHF
TGTGCCAGCAGTTACTTAGGGGATTCCAGGGGTTCACCCCTCCACTTT
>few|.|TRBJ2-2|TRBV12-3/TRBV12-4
CASSPDNTGELFF
TGTGCCAGCAGCCCCGATAACACCGGGGAGCTGTTTTTT
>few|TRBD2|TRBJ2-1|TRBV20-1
CSVERSGTAYNEQFF
TGCAGTGTCGAAAGGAGCGGGACCGCCTACAATGAGCAGTTCTTC
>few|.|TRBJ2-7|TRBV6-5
CASSYSSPDTYEQYF
TGTGCCAGCAGTTACTCGTCGCCGGATACCTACGAGCAGTACTTC
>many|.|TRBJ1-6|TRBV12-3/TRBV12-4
CASSFQINYNSPLHF
TGTGCCAGCAGTTTCCAGATAAACTATAATTCACCCCTCCACTTT
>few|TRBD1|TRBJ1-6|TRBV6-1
CASTGQGAQSPLHF
TGTGCCAGCACAGGACAGGGGGCTCAGTCACCCCTCCACTTT
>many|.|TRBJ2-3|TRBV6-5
CASSYSINERTNTDTQYF
TGTGCCAGCAGTTACTCGATTAATGAGCGGACCAACACAGATACGCAGTATTTT
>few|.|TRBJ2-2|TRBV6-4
CASSANPGTGELFF
TGTGCCAGCAGTGCCAACCCGGGCACCGGGGAGCTGTTTTTT
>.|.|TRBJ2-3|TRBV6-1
CASSDKGDPGDTQYF
TGTGCCAGCAGTGACAAAGGGGACCCCGGAGATACGCAGTATTTT
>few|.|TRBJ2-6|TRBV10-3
CAISEGQSSGANVLTF
TGTGCCATCAGTGAAGGACAGTCCTCTGGGGCCAACGTCCTGACTTTC
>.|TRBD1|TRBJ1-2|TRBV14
CASSPGTGETF
TGTGCCAGCAGCCCCGGGACAGGGGAAACCTTC
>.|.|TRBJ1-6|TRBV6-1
CASSEPPGSSPLHF
TGTGCCAGCAGTGAACCCCCGGGGAGTTCACCCCTCCACTTT
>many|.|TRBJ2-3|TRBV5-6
CASSLEGKGTDTQYF
TGTGCCAGCAGCTTGGAAGGGAAGGGCACAGATACGCAGTATTTT
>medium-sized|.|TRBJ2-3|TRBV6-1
CASSDLTRGTDTQYF
TGTGCCAGCAGTGATTTAACTAGAGGCACAGATACGCAGTATTTT
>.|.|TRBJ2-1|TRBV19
CASSQGQETYNEQFF
TGTGCCAGTAGCCAGGGGCAGGAAACTTACAATGAGCAGTTCTTC
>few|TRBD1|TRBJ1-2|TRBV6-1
CASTSGQGTDGYTF
TGTGCCAGCACCTCAGGACAGGGGACGGATGGCTACACCTTC
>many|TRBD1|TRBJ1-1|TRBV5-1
CASSTGQEHTEAFF
TGCGCCAGCAGCACTGGACAGGAGCACACTGAAGCTTTCTTT
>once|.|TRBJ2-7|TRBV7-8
CASSLKTPSFYSYEQYF
TGTGCCAGCAGCTTAAAGACACCGTCCTTCTACTCCTACGAGCAGTACTTC
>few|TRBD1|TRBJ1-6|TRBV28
CASTVPGQGSPLHF
TGTGCCAGCACCGTACCGGGACAGGGCTCACCCCTCCACTTT
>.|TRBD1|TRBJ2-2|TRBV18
CASSPRGTGNTGELFF
TGTGCCAGCTCACCACGGGGGACAGGGAACACCGGGGAGCTGTTTTTT
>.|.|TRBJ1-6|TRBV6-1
CAISIGGNSPLHF
TGTGCCATCTCAATTGGGGGGAATTCACCCCTCCACTTT
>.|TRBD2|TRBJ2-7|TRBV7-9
CASSSTSVVSYEQYF
TGTGCCAGCAGCTCGACTAGCGTGGTTTCCTACGAGCAGTACTTC
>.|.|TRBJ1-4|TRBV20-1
CSARDTGGGVFF
TGCAGTGCTAGAGATACGGGGGGAGGCGTGTTTTTT
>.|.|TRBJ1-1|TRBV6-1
CASTLGGKAFF
TGTGCCAGCACCCTGGGGGGCAAAGCTTTCTTT
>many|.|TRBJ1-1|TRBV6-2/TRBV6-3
CASSYHRTKKGGEAFF
TGTGCCAGCAGTTACCACAGGACCAAGAAAGGTGGTGAAGCTTTCTTT
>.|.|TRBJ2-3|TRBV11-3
CASSLGRVSDTQYF
TGTGCCAGCAGCTTAGGGAGGGTTTCAGATACGCAGTATTTT
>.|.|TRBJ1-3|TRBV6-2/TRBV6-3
CASSVFGNTILF
TGTGCCAGCTCGGTTTTTGGAAACACCATATTGTTT
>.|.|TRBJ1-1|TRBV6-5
CASSSTFNTEAFF
TGTGCCAGCAGTTCCACCTTCAACACTGAAGCTTTCTTT
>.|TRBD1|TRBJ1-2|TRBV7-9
CASSTNRGQDYGYTF
TGTGCCAGCAGCACAAACAGGGGGCAGGACTATGGCTACACCTTC
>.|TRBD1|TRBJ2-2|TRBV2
CASSGRDRGATGELFF
TGTGCCAGCAGTGGGAGGGACAGGGGGGCCACCGGGGAGCTGTTTTTT
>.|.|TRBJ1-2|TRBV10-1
CASILNNYGYTF
TGCGCCAGCATCTTAAATAACTATGGCTACACCTTC
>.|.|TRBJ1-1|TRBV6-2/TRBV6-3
CASRHHGAEAFF
TGTGCCAGCAGGCACCACGGGGCTGAAGCTTTCTTT
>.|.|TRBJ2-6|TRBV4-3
CASSQEGTSGANVLTF
TGCGCCAGCAGCCAAGAAGGGACTTCTGGGGCCAACGTCCTGACTTTC
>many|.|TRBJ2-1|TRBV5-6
CASSLGLARNNEQFF
TGTGCCAGCAGCTTGGGGCTAGCGCGAAACAATGAGCAGTTCTTC